This TCR beta chain was recovered during a study of cytomegalovirus exposure and HLA in healthy donors. Study-level points and caveats: Confirmation was obtained in vitro that three CMV-associated chains are specific for CMV antigens. It was found in a later analysis that first-cohort TCR clusters tended to co-occur in the 120 validation repertoires. Reportedly, diagnosis of cytomegalovirus status by the classifier showed high specificity and sensitivity. It was approximately 150 TCR beta chains that were listed as cytomegalovirus-associated.

Trimming took 8 bases from V and 2 from J; bases not matched to a gene: 5. CDR1 MDHEN and CDR2 SYDVKM come from the germline V gene. This CDR3 contains 14 residues. Data came from immunoSEQ multiplex PCR; TCRdb stores just in-frame clones and leaves some out. The table records about 90,000 clones, 80% to 85% of them present only once. Concerning this clone: No antigen is known for it.

The chain couples TRBV28 to TRBJ2-3, with 9 bases aligning to TRBD1. The sequencing sample was made of PBMCs. The receptor comes from a woman in her late teens or twenties in good health and CMV-seropositive. The CDR3: CASGQGPNTDTQYF. The CDR3 DNA is TGTGCCAGCGGACAGGGGCCCAACACAGATACGCAGTATTTT.